This TCR beta chain derives from a study of blood T cell repertoires in COVID-19. Study at large: Samples of COVID-19 (acute and convalescent) were obtained from the United States, Italy and Spain.

Authors' analysis steps: Researchers report that nucleated cell counts were estimated from reference gene primer amplification. This table comes from immunoSEQ multiplex PCR, and its TCRdb copy is limited to in-frame clones, with some not included. For V, J and clone size, that table is used; D and trimming come from the DNA. The sample yields some 240,000 clones, 89% seen once. Germline CDR1 is SQVTM and CDR2 is ANQGSEA. V was trimmed by 4 bases and J by 3 bases, leaving 15 bases between them. The CDR3 contains 14 residues. This sequence was found in a man in his sixties who had recovered from COVID-19. The specimen sequenced was peripheral blood. The chain couples TRBV29-1 to TRBJ1-2; D is possibly TRBD1 (6 bases). CDR3 in amino acids: CSVVGARGDYGYTF. The CDR3 nucleotides read TGCAGCGTTGTTGGGGCCAGGGGAGACTATGGCTACACCTTC.